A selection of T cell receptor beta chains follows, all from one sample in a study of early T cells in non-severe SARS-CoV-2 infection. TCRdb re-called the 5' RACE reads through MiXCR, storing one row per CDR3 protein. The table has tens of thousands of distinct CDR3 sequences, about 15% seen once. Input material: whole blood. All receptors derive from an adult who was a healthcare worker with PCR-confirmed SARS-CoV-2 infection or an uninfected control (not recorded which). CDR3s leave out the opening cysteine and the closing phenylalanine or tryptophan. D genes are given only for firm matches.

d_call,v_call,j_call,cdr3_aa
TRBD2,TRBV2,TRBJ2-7,ASSAKTSGSHEQY
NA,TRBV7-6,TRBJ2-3,ASSLRGPSTDTQY
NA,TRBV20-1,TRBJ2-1,SASNWEEQF
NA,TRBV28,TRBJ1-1,ASSLRREAF
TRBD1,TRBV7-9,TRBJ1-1,ASSPGGAGNTEAF
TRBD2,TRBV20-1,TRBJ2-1,SADLAGGTYNEQF
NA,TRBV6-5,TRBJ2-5,ASSYQGEETQY
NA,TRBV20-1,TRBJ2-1,SASAPMTPYNEQF
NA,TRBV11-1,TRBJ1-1,ASFPGWLNTEAF
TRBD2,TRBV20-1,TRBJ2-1,SASYDGGNNEQF
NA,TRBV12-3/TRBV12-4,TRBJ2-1,ASSETDYNEQF
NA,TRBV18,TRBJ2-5,ASSPLGDWQETQY
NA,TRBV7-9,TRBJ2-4,ASSLELPIQY
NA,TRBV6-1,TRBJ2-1,ASIESNYNEQF
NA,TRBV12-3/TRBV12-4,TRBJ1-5,ASSLGANQPQH
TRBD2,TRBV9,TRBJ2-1,ASTSGINNEQF
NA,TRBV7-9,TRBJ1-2,ASTMGLHIGYGYT
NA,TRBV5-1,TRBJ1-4,ASSLAYAAGSEKLF
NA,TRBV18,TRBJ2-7,ASSPAGSYEQY
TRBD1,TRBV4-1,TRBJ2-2,ASSQAGTGSGELF
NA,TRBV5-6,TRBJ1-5,ASSRNRDTWPQH
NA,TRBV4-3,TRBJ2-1,ASSYTGTPFNEQF